The 8 T cell receptor beta chains reported below all come from one sample, sequenced in a study of blood T cells in healthy people across ages. The use of a sample-barcoded 5' primer and a J-beta primer mix characterized a second PCR of about 7 to 12 cycles. TCRdb analysed the 5' RACE reads with MiXCR anew, one entry per CDR3 protein. The table includes hundreds of thousands of distinct CDR3 sequences, roughly 41% detected once. The sequencing input was blood. The receptor set was obtained from a man aged 80 or over in good health.

This chain joins TRBV5-1 and TRBJ2-1; no firm D call. This CDR3 comprises 15 residues. Trimming removed 0 bases from V and 6 bases from J, with 13 bases in between. Germline V gene lookup returns CDR1 SGHRS and CDR2 YFSETQ. CDR3 bases: TGCGCCAGCAGCTTGGCCGTGACTGGCTCCAATGAGCAGTTCTTC. It encodes CASSLAVTGSNEQFF.

In this sample, this clonotype turned up many times. The chain employs TRBV7-2 and TRBJ2-7; D unclear. Germline V gene sequence: CDR1 SGHTA, CDR2 FQGNSA. With 5 bases removed from V and 5 bases from J, the gap between germline ends came to 13 bases. This CDR3 region has 13 residues. Written as DNA, the CDR3 is TGTGCCAGCAGCAATTACCGCCCCGACGAGCAGTACTTC. This translates into CASSNYRPDEQYF.

This clonotype appeared a single time. CDR3 protein: CAWSTSLRADNSPLHF. CDR3 DNA: TGTGCCTGGAGTACGTCTCTACGAGCTGATAATTCACCCCTCCACTTT. The chain links TRBV30 to TRBJ1-6, with D unresolved. The CDR3 runs to 16 residues. The ends were cut back, 2 bases at V and 5 bases at J, with 16 bases in the middle. Germline loops: CDR1 GTSNPN, CDR2 SVGIG (reference sequence).

The chain links TRBV12-3 or TRBV12-4 to TRBJ2-1, with D possibly TRBD2 on 6 matching bases. CDR3 length: 13 amino acids. Trimming cost V 4 bases and J 7 bases, with 11 bases left between them. CDR3 protein: CASSYYSGNEQFF. The CDR3 DNA follows: TGTGCCAGCAGTTATTATAGCGGAAATGAGCAGTTCTTC.

The chain joins TRBV3-1 to TRBJ2-1, with D maybe TRBD1 (6 bases). Between the trimmed V and J ends, which lost 6 bases and 5 bases, there was a span of 20 bases. This CDR3 is built from 16 residues. Germline CDR1 LGHDT, CDR2 YNNKEL (reference sequence). The CDR3 spells CASSQGFRGLDNEQFF. For the CDR3, the DNA is TGTGCCAGCAGTCAGGGGTTCAGGGGCCTCGACAATGAGCAGTTCTTC.

This clonotype was counted between two and nine times. The rearrangement joins TRBV29-1 to TRBJ1-1; D might be TRBD1 (6 bases). The CDR3 sequence is 14 residues long. V lost 5 bases and J lost 5, with 18 bases in between. The germline CDR1 and CDR2 sequences are SQVTM and ANQGSEA. CDR3 coding DNA: TGCAGCGTTCTCCCGGGGGCGGGGAGGACTGAAGCTTTCTTT. Its translation: CSVLPGAGRTEAFF.

This clonotype occurred a few times. The CDR3 DNA follows: TGTGCCAGCAGTGGTGCGGGAGGGGGTCAGGAGACCCAGTACTTC. Translating gives CASSGAGGGQETQYF. This chain links TRBV6-2 or TRBV6-3 with TRBJ2-5, with 9 bases that match TRBD2. V dropped 5 bases and J dropped 5; count of bases not matched to a gene: 9. Germline values: CDR1 MNHEY, CDR2 SVGEGT. The CDR3 runs 15 residues.

J is TRBJ1-5 and V is TRBV7-9; 7 bases agree with TRBD1. Per germline, CDR1 SEHNR and CDR2 FQNEAQ (reference sequence). V gave up 6 bases and J gave up 2 bases; unmatched junction bases: 16. The CDR3 contains 18 residues. The CDR3 here is CASSPDIGGVGGNQPQHF. The CDR3 nucleotides are TGTGCCAGCAGTCCGGATATAGGGGGCGTAGGAGGCAATCAGCCCCAGCATTTT.